The 16 T cell receptor beta chains reported below all come from one sample, sequenced in a study of cytomegalovirus exposure and HLA in healthy donors (dated by TCRdb to about 2017). Library preparation used the immunoSEQ multiplex PCR assay. For the multiplex PCR, a mixture combining 60 forward primers for TCR Vbeta segments and 13 reverse primers for TCR Jbeta segments was used. What TCRdb holds here is the immuneACCESS table cut down to in-frame rearrangements. Part of the clones is not present; checked against another copy, under half of the missing clones reflect an unresolved V gene, and the others are unexplained. In this sample the table shows some 200,000 clones, about four fifths of which occur a single time. The ten largest clones add up to about 3.1% of the sample. The specimen sequenced was PBMCs. All receptors derive from a female donor in good health and CMV-seronegative.

The genes are TRBV2 and TRBJ1-2, with TRBD1 identical over 8 bases. The ends lost 6 bases at V and 3 bases at J; junction bases unmatched: 9. Germline lookup yields CDR1 SNHLY and CDR2 FYNNEI. The CDR3 extends over 15 amino acids. In DNA, the CDR3 is TGTGCCAGCAGCGAGAGACAGGGGCTGGACTATGGCTACACCTTC. This translates into CASSERQGLDYGYTF.

The rearrangement uses TRBV5-4 and TRBJ1-2; D not certain. CDR1 is SGHNT, CDR2 YYREEE, per germline (reference sequence). Trimming took off 6 bases at V and 3 bases at J, with 18 bases between the two ends. The CDR3 consists of 15 residues. This CDR3 is CASTQVAGDYYGYTF. The CDR3 DNA reads TGTGCCAGCACCCAGGTGGCGGGAGACTACTATGGCTACACCTTC.

This clone was counted between two and nine times. V and J are TRBV6-5 and TRBJ1-1; no clear D gene. This CDR3 comprises 15 residues. V was trimmed by 0 bases and J by 4 bases, leaving 12 bases between them. The V gene's germline CDR1 is MNHEY and CDR2 SVGAGI. The CDR3 DNA follows: TGTGCCAGCAGTTACTCGAGAATGATCCCCACTGAAGCTTTCTTT. Protein sequence: CASSYSRMIPTEAFF.

This rearrangement joins TRBV28 to TRBJ2-1, with D unclear. Trimming removed 6 bases from V and 9 bases from J, with 9 bases in between. CDR1 is MDHEN, CDR2 SYDVKM, per germline. This CDR3 contains 11 residues. The CDR3 sequence: CASSLKLEQFF. The CDR3 nucleotides read TGTGCCAGCAGCCTCAAACTTGAGCAGTTCTTC.

The chain is built from TRBV23-1 and TRBJ2-7; TRBD2 agrees at 8 bases. TRBV23-1 is placed among ORFs of uncertain function. The V and J ends lost 1 base and 2 bases, in that order; junction bases with no gene match: 1. This CDR3 contains 14 residues. The CDR3 protein is CASSQYGRAYEQYF. The CDR3 coding sequence is TGCGCCAGCAGTCAATACGGGAGGGCCTACGAGCAGTACTTC.

This clone was seen only a few times. The rearrangement joins TRBV2 to TRBJ1-4; D possibly corresponds to TRBD1 (5 bases). CDR1 is SNHLY and CDR2 is FYNNEI in the germline V gene. The length of the CDR3 is 14 residues. Trimming pared 5 bases from V and 7 bases from J, leaving 14 bases between. The CDR3 region is CASSRQGMGEKLFF. In DNA form, the CDR3 reads TGTGCCAGCAGTAGGCAGGGTATGGGTGAAAAACTGTTTTTT.

This chain uses TRBV7-9 with TRBJ1-2; 8 nucleotides align to TRBD1. V trimming: 5 bases; J trimming: 2 bases; junction bases outside the gene matches: 13. The CDR3 consists of 17 residues. CDR1 is SEHNR and CDR2 is FQNEAQ in the germline V gene (reference sequence). CDR3 loop: CASSPATGQGVNYGYTF. CDR3 DNA: TGTGCCAGCAGCCCCGCTACCGGACAGGGAGTGAACTATGGCTACACCTTC. Full variable domain (outside the CDR3, taken from reference TRBV7-9 and TRBJ1-2): DTGVSQNPRHKITKRGQNVTFRCDPISEHNRLYWYRQTLGQGPEFLTYFQNEAQLEKSRLLSDRFSAERPKGSFSTLEIQRTEQGDSAMYLCASSPATGQGVNYGYTFGSGTRLTVV.

J is TRBJ2-7 and V is TRBV5-4, with D possibly being TRBD2 (5 bases). V was clipped by 4 bases and J by 0 bases, with 17 bases between them. The CDR3 spans 16 residues. Germline lookup yields CDR1 SGHNT and CDR2 YYREEE (reference sequence). DNA of the CDR3: TGTGCCAGCAGCCCGGAACGGGGTAGTAGCTCCTACGAGCAGTACTTC. This encodes CASSPERGSSSYEQYF. Full variable domain (rest looked up from reference TRBV5-4 and TRBJ2-7): ETGVTQSPTHLIKTRGQQVTLRCSSQSGHNTVSWYQQALGQGPQFIFQYYREEENGRGNFPPRFSGLQFPNYSSELNVNALELDDSALYLCASSPERGSSSYEQYFGPGTRLTVT.

The chain has TRBV5-1 and TRBJ2-2; TRBD2 agrees at 8 bases. The V segment lost 4 bases and the J segment 8 bases; nucleotides outside the gene matches: 4. Germline V gene sequence: CDR1 SGHRS, CDR2 YFSETQ. This CDR3 region has 13 residues. The CDR3 sequence: CASSPSGGGELFF. The CDR3 bases are TGCGCCAGCAGCCCCAGCGGGGGAGGGGAGCTGTTTTTT.

Only a few counts were recorded for this clone. Additional DNA sequences in this sample encode the identical CDR3. The CDR3 is CASSLVGGYTEAFF. The CDR3 DNA reads as TGTGCCAGCAGCTTAGTGGGAGGGTACACTGAAGCTTTCTTT. V and J are TRBV7-3 and TRBJ1-1; D is unresolved. Germline V CDR1 and CDR2: SGHTA, FQGTGA. The CDR3 is 14 amino acids. Trimming stripped 2 bases from V and 3 bases from J, with 10 bases between.

This rearrangement joins TRBV6-1 to TRBJ2-7, with D possibly TRBD1 on 6 matching bases. The CDR3 is 15 amino acids. Germline lookup yields CDR1 MNHNS and CDR2 SASEGT. V lost 1 base and J lost 6, with 16 bases in between. CDR3 residues: CASSEGGQGWGEQYF. The CDR3 region has the DNA TGTGCCAGCAGTGAAGGGGGGCAGGGCTGGGGCGAGCAGTACTTC.

The chain is built from TRBV7-2 and TRBJ2-7; the D is unclear. Looked up from germline, CDR1 is SGHTA and CDR2 is FQGNSA. V was cut by 5 bases and J by 3 bases, with 11 bases left in between. This CDR3 has 13 residues. CDR3 residues: CASSTPGVYEQYF. The CDR3 nucleotides are TGTGCCAGCAGCACGCCAGGTGTCTACGAGCAGTACTTC. Using reference TRBV7-2 and TRBJ2-7 for the parts outside the CDR3, the full variable domain is GAGVSQSPSNKVTEKGKDVELRCDPISGHTALYWYRQSLGQGLEFLIYFQGNSAPDKSGLPSDRFSAERTGGSVSTLTIQRTQQEDSAVYLCASSTPGVYEQYFGPGTRLTVT.

The chain recombines TRBV30 with TRBJ2-1, with 9 bases that match TRBD2. The CDR3 runs 15 residues. Germline V gene lookup returns CDR1 GTSNPN and CDR2 SVGIG (reference sequence). Trimming cost V 0 bases and J 7 bases; bases outside gene matches: 7. CDR3 bases: TGTGCCTGGAGTGTTTACGGCGGGGGGGGTAATGAGCAGTTCTTC. Amino acid sequence: CAWSVYGGGGNEQFF.

The rearrangement uses TRBV6-5 and TRBJ2-7, with TRBD2 as a possible D gene (5 bases). The CDR3 sequence is 11 residues long. The germline V gene encodes CDR1 MNHEY and CDR2 SVGAGI. The V and J ends lost 8 bases and 3 bases respectively, with 8 bases between them. The DNA of the CDR3 is TGTGCCAGCGGGAGTCTCTACGAGCAGTACTTC. Translating it yields CASGSLYEQYF.

The chain recombines TRBV5-6 with TRBJ1-1, with 9 bases identical to TRBD1. V lost 4 bases, J lost 5 bases, and 18 bases stayed unmatched. The CDR3 has 18 residues. Germline assignment: CDR1 SGHDT and CDR2 YYEEEE. The CDR3 sequence is CASSRTGTGTTPSTEAFF. The CDR3 DNA sequence: TGTGCCAGCAGCCGGACGGGGACAGGGACAACCCCTTCTACTGAAGCTTTCTTT.

Only a few counts were recorded for this clone. J is TRBJ1-2 and V is TRBV30, with D maybe TRBD1 (5 bases). Deletions cut 1 base from V and 7 bases from J, with 13 bases between. The germline V gene has CDR1 GTSNPN and CDR2 SVGIG (reference sequence). The CDR3 has 13 residues. CDR3 in DNA: TGTGCCTGGAGTGGGGCGCAGGGAGGTGGCTACACCTTC. This translates into CAWSGAQGGGYTF.